This TCR beta chain was identified in a study of T-cell memory formation after mild COVID-19. The study, taken as a whole, reports: Mainly CM and EM harbored the contracting CD4+ clones; mainly EMRA harbored the CD8+ ones. The appearance of some responding clones in pre-infection memory suggested that cross-reactive memory joined.

The germline V gene has CDR1 SQVTM and CDR2 ANQGSEA. This CDR3 has 13 amino acids. V gave up 8 bases and J gave up 6 bases, with 17 bases separating them. TCRdb fed the 5' RACE reads into MiXCR, producing one record per CDR3 protein. The data show fewer than 250,000 distinct CDR3 sequences, about 11% seen once. This clonotype showed up just a few times. Its antigen is undetermined. The chain combines TRBV29-1 with TRBJ2-4; D is perhaps TRBD1 or TRBD2 (5 bases each). The sequenced sample consisted of PBMCs or a T cell subset sorted from them (not recorded which). This TCR was sampled from a man aged 18 to 30 who had mild COVID-19 (a few samples of this study predate the infection). Cell type and time point are not known. This CDR3 reads CSCTGAPGNIQYF. CDR3 sequence (DNA): TGCAGCTGTACCGGGGCGCCCGGAAACATTCAGTACTTC.